This T cell receptor beta chain was retrieved from a study of early T cells in non-severe SARS-CoV-2 infection. In the study overall: The chains were unpaired, and the sequenced material was bulk RNA from unsorted whole blood.

Points from the study as a whole: The study's VDJdb matching favored anti-spike CD8 responses and missed private and CD4 specificities.

V dropped 0 bases and J dropped 6 bases, with 16 bases sitting between them. This CDR3 is built from 15 residues. From germline, CDR1 is SGHRS and CDR2 YFSETQ. Many counts were recorded for this clonotype. Antigen specificity is unknown. A single record per CDR3 protein comes from TCRdb applying MiXCR to the 5' RACE reads. The data hold 70,000 to 85,000 distinct CDR3 sequences, with 9.5% to 13% observed a single time. This clonotype was obtained from an adult who was a healthcare worker with PCR-confirmed SARS-CoV-2 infection or an uninfected control (not recorded which). The chain uses TRBV5-1 and TRBJ2-7; D may correspond to TRBD1 or TRBD2 (7 bases each). Sequences were obtained from whole blood. The CDR3 DNA sequence: TGCGCCAGCAGCTTGGTTGCGGGGGCAGGGGGCGAGCAGTACTTC. It translates to CASSLVAGAGGEQYF.